This T cell receptor (beta chain) was identified during a study of blood T cell repertoires in COVID-19. About the study: The United States, Italy and Spain were the sources of the acute and convalescent COVID-19 samples.

Authors' analysis steps: Counts of nucleated cells, estimated from reference gene primer amplification, were obtained. Clones were sequenced by immunoSEQ multiplex PCR, and TCRdb holds only the in-frame ones, with some missing. D and trimming come from the DNA, and the V and J calls and clone size come from that table. The repertoire holds about 190,000 clones, with around nine tenths as singletons. V lost 5 bases, J lost 8 bases, and 12 bases stayed unmatched. CDR3 length: 15 residues. Germline V CDR1 and CDR2: GTSNPN, SVGIG (reference sequence). Sequenced input: peripheral blood. The clonotype was recovered from a man between 65 and 85 years old with active or convalescent COVID-19. The rearrangement uses TRBV30 and TRBJ1-6, with 7 nucleotides matching TRBD1. The CDR3 nucleotides are TGTGCCTGGGAATCCAGACAGGGACGGGATTCACCCCTCCACTTT. Amino acid sequence: CAWESRQGRDSPLHF. Together with reference TRBV30 and TRBJ1-6, the CDR3 gives the full variable domain: SQTIHQWPATLVQPVGSPLSLECTVEGTSNPNLYWYRQAAGRGLQLLFYSVGIGQISSEVPQNLSASRPQDRQFILSSKKLLLSDSGFYLCAWESRQGRDSPLHFGNGTRLTVT.